The next 23 T cell receptor beta chains were all read from a single sample in a study of blood T cell repertoires in COVID-19. Method: immunoSEQ multiplex PCR; TCRdb's copy keeps in-frame clones and lacks some. The table has roughly 350,000 clones, over 80% seen once. Specimen: peripheral blood. These receptors were taken from a woman aged 45 to 65 with COVID-19, enrolled during active disease.

The chain employs TRBV5-1 and TRBJ2-1, with TRBD2 matching 12 bases. In germline, CDR1 is SGHRS, CDR2 YFSETQ. The CDR3 contains 15 residues. V lost 2 bases to trimming and J lost 6 bases; unmatched junction nucleotides: 3. The CDR3 DNA sequence: TGCGCCAGCAGCTTCCCTAGCGGGAGGGTCAATGAGCAGTTCTTC. Residues: CASSFPSGRVNEQFF.

This chain joins TRBV12-5 and TRBJ2-7, with 12 bases fitting TRBD2. CDR1 is LGHNT and CDR2 is FRNRAP in the germline V gene. Unmatched junction bases numbered 6, after V lost 5 bases and J lost 4 bases. The CDR3 sequence is 15 residues long. CDR3 loop: CASGIRLAGVYEQYF. The CDR3 nucleotides are TGTGCTAGTGGTATAAGACTAGCGGGAGTGTACGAGCAGTACTTC. Full variable domain (missing parts from reference TRBV12-5 and TRBJ2-7): DARVTQTPRHKVTEMGQEVTMRCQPILGHNTVFWYRQTMMQGLELLAYFRNRAPLDDSGMPKDRFSAEMPDATLATLKIQPSEPRDSAVYFCASGIRLAGVYEQYFGPGTRLTVT.

The chain combines TRBV7-2 with TRBJ2-6; 10 bases fit TRBD2. V shed 4 bases and J 4 bases; nucleotides not matched to a gene: 13. CDR3 length: 19 amino acids. The V gene's germline CDR1 is SGHTA and CDR2 FQGNSA. CDR3 nucleotides: TGTGCCAGCAGCTCCCTAGGGACTAGCGCCCGCCTAGGGGCCAACGTCCTGACTTTC. Amino acids: CASSSLGTSARLGANVLTF.

This clone was recorded once. The chain is built from TRBV5-4 and TRBJ2-5; TRBD2 aligns across 12 bases. The V segment lost 4 bases and the J segment 4 bases; nucleotides outside the gene matches: 14. This CDR3 region has 18 residues. The V gene's germline CDR1 is SGHNT and CDR2 YYREEE (reference sequence). The CDR3 DNA sequence: TGTGCCAGCAGCGGCGGCTCTAGCGGGAGGGCCCGTGGAGAGACCCAGTACTTC. It is translated as CASSGGSSGRARGETQYF.

This chain uses TRBV11-3 with TRBJ2-5; maybe TRBD2 (5 bases). Trimming took 5 bases from V and 0 from J, leaving 13 bases between them. In germline, CDR1 is SGHNT, CDR2 YENEEA. This CDR3 contains 15 residues. The CDR3 coding sequence is TGTGCCAGCAGCCTACGGGATGACAACCAAGAGACCCAGTACTTC. Translation: CASSLRDDNQETQYF.

The V call is TRBV11-3, the J call TRBJ2-1; D not certain. This CDR3 spans 14 amino acids. Trimming stripped 8 bases from V and 0 bases from J, with 11 bases between. In germline, CDR1 is SGHNT, CDR2 YENEEA. For the CDR3, the DNA is TGTGCCAGCCGCGTGGTGAGCTCCTACAATGAGCAGTTCTTC. Its translation: CASRVVSSYNEQFF.

The chain employs TRBV5-1 and TRBJ2-3; 11 bases are a match to TRBD1. The CDR3 is 15 residues long. With 5 bases clipped from V and 4 bases from J, the junction kept 6 bases outside the gene matches. Germline lookup yields CDR1 SGHRS and CDR2 YFSETQ. DNA of the CDR3: TGCGCCAGCAGACCCGGGACAGGGGGATCAGATACGCAGTATTTT. Its translation is CASRPGTGGSDTQYF. Looking up the rest from reference TRBV5-1 and TRBJ2-3 gives the full variable domain: KAGVTQTPRYLIKTRGQQVTLSCSPISGHRSVSWYQQTPGQGLQFLFEYFSETQRNKGNFPGRFSGRQFSNSRSEMNVSTLELGDSALYLCASRPGTGGSDTQYFGPGTRLTVL.

The chain links TRBV19 to TRBJ2-7; 7 bases agree with TRBD2. The CDR3 sequence is 16 residues long. The trim removed 3 bases at V and 0 bases at J, leaving 8 bases unmatched. Looked up from germline, CDR1 is LNHDA and CDR2 is SQIVND (reference sequence). The CDR3 nucleotides are TGTGCCAGTAGTATTTCTAGCGGCCTTCACTCCTACGAGCAGTACTTC. It encodes CASSISSGLHSYEQYF.

V is TRBV6-5 and J is TRBJ1-3; weak D call: TRBD1 (6 bases). The CDR3 length is 15 residues. Trimming took 6 bases from V and 5 from J, leaving 17 bases between them. Germline loops: CDR1 MNHEY, CDR2 SVGAGI. CDR3 coding DNA: TGTGCCAGCAGACCACCCGGGACACAAAGAAACACCATATATTTT. Its protein product is CASRPPGTQRNTIYF.

This chain links TRBV4-3 with TRBJ1-6, with D possibly TRBD1 on 5 matching bases. Trimming took off 1 base at V and 12 bases at J, with 10 bases between the two ends. This CDR3 comprises 13 residues. Germline CDR1 LGHNA, CDR2 YSLEER. Here the CDR3 DNA reads TGCGCCAGCAGCCAAGGGAGGGGACTACCCCTCCACTTT. It encodes CASSQGRGLPLHF.

This clone was counted only a few times. The J gene is TRBJ1-5, the V gene TRBV6-5; 8 bases align to TRBD1. Trimming cost V 5 bases and J 6 bases; bases outside gene matches: 9. Germline V CDR1 and CDR2: MNHEY, SVGAGI. There are 15 residues in the CDR3. The CDR3 region has the DNA TGTGCCAGCAGTCGGACCAGGGGGCAGGGTCAGCCCCAGCATTTT. Its protein is CASSRTRGQGQPQHF.

The chain joins TRBV27 to TRBJ2-5; tentative D call: TRBD2 (5 bases). Germline V gene sequence: CDR1 MNHEY, CDR2 SMNVEV (reference sequence). V lost 4 bases to trimming and J lost 4 bases, with 19 bases between them. This CDR3 is built from 16 residues. CDR3 region: CASSSPTRRGSETQYF. CDR3 DNA: TGTGCCAGCAGTTCCCCAACGAGACGAGGGTCAGAGACCCAGTACTTC.

In this sample, this clone turned up a few times. The V and J genes are TRBV19 and TRBJ1-2; D unclear. CDR3 size: 13 residues. Looked up from germline, CDR1 is LNHDA and CDR2 is SQIVND (reference sequence). V was cut by 3 bases and J by 4 bases, with 9 bases left in between. CDR3 nucleotides: TGTGCCAGTAGTATCGAGGGCCTCTATGGCTACACCTTC. Amino acid sequence: CASSIEGLYGYTF.

The chain is built from TRBV11-2 and TRBJ2-7; 9 bases align to TRBD2. J gave up 3 bases and V 4 bases, and 19 bases lay outside the gene matches. CDR1 and CDR2 (germline): SGHAT, FQNNGV. The length of the CDR3 is 19 residues. As DNA, the CDR3 is TGTGCCAGCAGCTCGAGTTCGGTTCTTGCGGGAGGGCCCTTCTACGAGCAGTACTTC. Protein: CASSSSSVLAGGPFYEQYF.

The chain has TRBV27 and TRBJ2-7; 7 nucleotides agree with TRBD2. Germline V lookup: CDR1 MNHEY, CDR2 SMNVEV (reference sequence). J gave up 1 base and V 5 bases, and 14 bases lay outside the gene matches. The length of the CDR3 is 17 residues. The DNA of the CDR3 is TGTGCCAGCAGTCTCAGGCCGGGCACTAGCGCTTCCTACGAGCAGTACTTC. Residues: CASSLRPGTSASYEQYF.

This clone showed up just a few times. The chain combines TRBV6-5 with TRBJ2-7; 7 nucleotides align to TRBD1. V shed 10 bases, J shed 6 bases, and the junction held 6 bases outside the gene matches. Germline V lookup: CDR1 MNHEY, CDR2 SVGAGI. The CDR3 contains 11 residues. For the CDR3, the DNA is TGTGCCACTATGACAGGGCTCGAGCAGTACTTC. Translating it yields CATMTGLEQYF.

This clone was detected once. The J gene is TRBJ2-3, the V gene TRBV5-1; possibly TRBD1 for D (6 bases). This CDR3 has 16 residues. Trimming took off 4 bases at V and 0 bases at J, with 15 bases between the two ends. Germline V gives CDR1 SGHRS, CDR2 YFSETQ. CDR3 sequence (DNA): TGCGCCAGCAGCACAGGGACGGCCACTAGCACAGATACGCAGTATTTT. Translating gives CASSTGTATSTDTQYF.

The chain couples TRBV20-1 to TRBJ2-3; D uncertain. V was shortened by 3 bases and J by 3 bases, with 10 bases between the two germline ends. The CDR3 is made up of 13 amino acids. The germline gives CDR1 DFQATT, CDR2 SNEGSKA (reference sequence). The CDR3 DNA follows: TGCAGTGCTAGTCGTGCAGAAACAGATACGCAGTATTTT. Translated, it gives CSASRAETDTQYF.

V and J are TRBV29-1 and TRBJ2-3, with 11 positions matching TRBD2. V lost 6 bases to trimming and J lost 0 bases; unmatched junction nucleotides: 2. Germline CDR1 is SQVTM and CDR2 is ANQGSEA. This CDR3 has 14 amino acids. CDR3 sequence reads: CSVGTSGSTDTQYF. The CDR3 bases are TGCAGCGTGGGGACTAGCGGTAGCACAGATACGCAGTATTTT.

The rearrangement links TRBV11-2 to TRBJ2-7; 9 nucleotides line up with TRBD2. Germline V gene lookup returns CDR1 SGHAT and CDR2 FQNNGV. The J segment lost 7 bases and the V segment lost 5 bases, leaving 9 bases of the junction unmatched. This CDR3 contains 14 residues. CDR3 coding DNA: TGTGCCAGCAGCCCCCAGCGGGAGGTAGGAGAGCAGTACTTC. The encoded protein is CASSPQREVGEQYF.

V and J are TRBV15 and TRBJ2-1, with D tentatively TRBD2 (5 bases). Germline loops: CDR1 LNHNV, CDR2 YYDKDF (reference sequence). V lost 1 base and J lost 7, with 11 bases in between. CDR3 length equals 14 residues. This chain's CDR3 is CATSRAGGFNEQFF. In nucleotides, the CDR3 is TGTGCCACCAGCAGAGCAGGCGGGTTTAATGAGCAGTTCTTC.

The V gene is TRBV5-4, the J gene TRBJ2-1; the match to TRBD1 covers 11 bases. Unmatched junction bases numbered 7, after V lost 4 bases and J lost 7 bases. This CDR3 has 15 residues. CDR1 and CDR2 from the germline V gene are SGHNT and YYREEE (reference sequence). The DNA of the CDR3 is TGTGCCAGCAGCCGGGACAGGGGGTTTTTTAATGAGCAGTTCTTC. As protein: CASSRDRGFFNEQFF.

In this sample, this clone turned up a few times. This rearrangement joins TRBV6-1 to TRBJ1-5; a weak D match, TRBD1 (6 bases). V gave up 8 bases and J gave up 4 bases, with 12 bases separating them. The CDR3 is made up of 13 amino acids. Germline CDR1 MNHNS, CDR2 SASEGT. The DNA of the CDR3 is TGTGCCAGCCGGACAGTAATTAATCAGCCCCAGCATTTT. Encoded protein: CASRTVINQPQHF.